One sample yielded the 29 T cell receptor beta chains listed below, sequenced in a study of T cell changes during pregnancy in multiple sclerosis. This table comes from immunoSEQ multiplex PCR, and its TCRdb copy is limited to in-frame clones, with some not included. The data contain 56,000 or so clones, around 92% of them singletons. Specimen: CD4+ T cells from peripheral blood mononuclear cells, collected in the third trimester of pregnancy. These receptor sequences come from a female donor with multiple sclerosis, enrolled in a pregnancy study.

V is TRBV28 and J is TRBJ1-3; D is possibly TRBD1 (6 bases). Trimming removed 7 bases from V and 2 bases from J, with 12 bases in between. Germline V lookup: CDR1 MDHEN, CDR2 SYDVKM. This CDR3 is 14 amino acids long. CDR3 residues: CASNRGGAGNTIYF. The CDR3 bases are TGTGCCAGCAATAGAGGGGGGGCTGGAAACACCATATATTTT.

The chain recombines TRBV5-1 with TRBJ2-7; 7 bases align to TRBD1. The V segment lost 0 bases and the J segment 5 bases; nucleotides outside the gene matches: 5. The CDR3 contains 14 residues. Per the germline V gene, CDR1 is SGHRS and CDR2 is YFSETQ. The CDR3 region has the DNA TGCGCCAGCAGCTTGGGACAGGGATCCCACGAGCAGTACTTC. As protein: CASSLGQGSHEQYF. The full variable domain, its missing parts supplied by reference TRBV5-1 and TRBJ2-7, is KAGVTQTPRYLIKTRGQQVTLSCSPISGHRSVSWYQQTPGQGLQFLFEYFSETQRNKGNFPGRFSGRQFSNSRSEMNVSTLELGDSALYLCASSLGQGSHEQYFGPGTRLTVT.

The CDR3 DNA reads as TGTGCCAGTAGTCTACCGGGACAACCAAACTATGGCTACACCTTC. Residues: CASSLPGQPNYGYTF. The chain recombines TRBV19 with TRBJ1-2; D may be TRBD1 (6 bases). The germline V gene encodes CDR1 LNHDA and CDR2 SQIVND (reference sequence). Trimming stripped 5 bases from V and 2 bases from J, with 15 bases between. This CDR3 is 15 amino acids long.

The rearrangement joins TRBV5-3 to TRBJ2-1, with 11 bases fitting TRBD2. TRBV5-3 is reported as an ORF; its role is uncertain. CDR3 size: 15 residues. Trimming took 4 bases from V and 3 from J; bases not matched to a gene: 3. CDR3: CARSQGLAVYNEQFF. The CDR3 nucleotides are TGTGCCAGAAGCCAGGGACTAGCGGTCTACAATGAGCAGTTCTTC.

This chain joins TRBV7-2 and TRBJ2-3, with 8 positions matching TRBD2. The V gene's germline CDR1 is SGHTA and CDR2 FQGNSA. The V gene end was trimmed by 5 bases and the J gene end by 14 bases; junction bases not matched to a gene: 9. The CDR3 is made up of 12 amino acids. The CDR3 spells CASSQPGLGLYF. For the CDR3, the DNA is TGTGCCAGCAGCCAGCCGGGACTAGGTTTGTATTTT.

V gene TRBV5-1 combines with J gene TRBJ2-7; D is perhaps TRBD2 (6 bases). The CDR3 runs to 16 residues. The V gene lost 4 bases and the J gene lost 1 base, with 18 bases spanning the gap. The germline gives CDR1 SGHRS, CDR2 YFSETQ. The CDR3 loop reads CASSPKGGRISYEQYF. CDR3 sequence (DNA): TGCGCCAGCAGCCCCAAAGGAGGGAGAATTTCCTACGAGCAGTACTTC.

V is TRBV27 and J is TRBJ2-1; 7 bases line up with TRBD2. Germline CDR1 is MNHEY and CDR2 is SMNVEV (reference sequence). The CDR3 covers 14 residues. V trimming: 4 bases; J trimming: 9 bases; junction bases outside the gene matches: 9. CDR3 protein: CASSSRLAAGEQFF. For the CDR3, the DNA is TGTGCCAGCAGTTCCCGACTAGCCGCTGGTGAGCAGTTCTTC.

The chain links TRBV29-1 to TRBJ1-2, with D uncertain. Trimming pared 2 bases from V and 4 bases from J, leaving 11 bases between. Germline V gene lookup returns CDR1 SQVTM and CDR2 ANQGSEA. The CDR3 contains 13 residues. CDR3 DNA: TGCAGCGTTGAACCTCCAGGTAGCTATGGCTACACCTTC. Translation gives CSVEPPGSYGYTF.

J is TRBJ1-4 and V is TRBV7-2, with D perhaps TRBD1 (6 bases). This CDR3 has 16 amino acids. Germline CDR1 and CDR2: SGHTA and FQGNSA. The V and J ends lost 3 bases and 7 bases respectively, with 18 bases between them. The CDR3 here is CASSFGGTGLGEKLFF. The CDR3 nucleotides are TGTGCCAGCAGCTTTGGGGGAACAGGGTTGGGTGAAAAACTGTTTTTT. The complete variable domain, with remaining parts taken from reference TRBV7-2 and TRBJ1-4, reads GAGVSQSPSNKVTEKGKDVELRCDPISGHTALYWYRQSLGQGLEFLIYFQGNSAPDKSGLPSDRFSAERTGGSVSTLTIQRTQQEDSAVYLCASSFGGTGLGEKLFFGSGTQLSVL.

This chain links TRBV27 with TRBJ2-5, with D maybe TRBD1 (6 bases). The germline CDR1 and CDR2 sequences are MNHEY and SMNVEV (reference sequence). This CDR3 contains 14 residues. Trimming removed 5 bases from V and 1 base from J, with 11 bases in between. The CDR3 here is CASSQTGVQETQYF. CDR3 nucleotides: TGTGCCAGCAGTCAGACAGGCGTCCAAGAGACCCAGTACTTC.

The CDR3 loop is CASSLGSSYNEQFF. The CDR3 nucleotides are TGCGCCAGCAGCTTGGGGAGCTCCTACAATGAGCAGTTCTTC. The rearrangement links TRBV5-1 to TRBJ2-1, with D hard to call. The V end lost 0 bases, the J end lost 0 bases, and 4 bases lay between the germline ends. The CDR3 extends over 14 amino acids. From germline, CDR1 is SGHRS and CDR2 YFSETQ.

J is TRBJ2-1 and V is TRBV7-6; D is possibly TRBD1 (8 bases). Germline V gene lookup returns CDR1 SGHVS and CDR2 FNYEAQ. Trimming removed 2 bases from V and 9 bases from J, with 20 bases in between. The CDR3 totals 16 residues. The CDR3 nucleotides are TGTGCCAGCAGCTTAACAGGGGGGGGGATGAGGGGTGAGCAGTTCTTC. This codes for CASSLTGGGMRGEQFF. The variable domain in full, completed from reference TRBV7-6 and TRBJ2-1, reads GAGVSQSPRYKVTKRGQDVALRCDPISGHVSLYWYRQALGQGPEFLTYFNYEAQQDKSGLPNDRFSAERPEGSISTLTIQRTEQRDSAMYRCASSLTGGGMRGEQFFGPGTRLTVL.

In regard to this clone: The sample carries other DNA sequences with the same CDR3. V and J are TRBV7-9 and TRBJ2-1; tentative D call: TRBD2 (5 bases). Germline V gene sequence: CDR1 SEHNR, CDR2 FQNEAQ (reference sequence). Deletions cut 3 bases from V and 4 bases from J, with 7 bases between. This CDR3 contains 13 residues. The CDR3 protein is CASSLGSYNEQFF. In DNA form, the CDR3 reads TGTGCCAGCAGCTTGGGGAGTTACAATGAGCAGTTCTTC.

This CDR3 reads CASSQDRVDTGELFF. The DNA for the CDR3 is TGCGCCAGCAGCCAAGACAGGGTCGACACCGGGGAGCTGTTTTTT. The genes are TRBV4-1 and TRBJ2-2, with D perhaps matching TRBD1 (5 bases). The CDR3 has 15 residues. Germline assignment: CDR1 MGHRA and CDR2 YSYEKL. V dropped 0 bases and J dropped 3 bases, with 8 bases sitting between them.

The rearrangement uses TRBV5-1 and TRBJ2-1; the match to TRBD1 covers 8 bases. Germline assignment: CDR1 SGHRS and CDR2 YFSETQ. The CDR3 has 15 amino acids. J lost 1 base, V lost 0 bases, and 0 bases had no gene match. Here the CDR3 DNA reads TGCGCCAGCAGCTTGGGGACAGGGTCCTACAATGAGCAGTTCTTC. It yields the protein CASSLGTGSYNEQFF.

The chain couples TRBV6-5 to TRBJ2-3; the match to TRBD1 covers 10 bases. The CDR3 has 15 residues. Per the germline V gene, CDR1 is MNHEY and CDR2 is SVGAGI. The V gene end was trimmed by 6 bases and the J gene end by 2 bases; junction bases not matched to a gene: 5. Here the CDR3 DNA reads TGTGCCAGCAGGGGGGACAGGGGAAACACAGATACGCAGTATTTT. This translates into CASRGDRGNTDTQYF.

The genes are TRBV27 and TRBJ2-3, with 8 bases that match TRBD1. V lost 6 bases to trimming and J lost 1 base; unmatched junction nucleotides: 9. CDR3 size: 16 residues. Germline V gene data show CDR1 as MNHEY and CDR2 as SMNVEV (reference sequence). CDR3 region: CASSSGGGRRTDTQYF. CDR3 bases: TGTGCCAGCAGCTCAGGGGGCGGTAGGCGCACAGATACGCAGTATTTT.

The CDR3 DNA sequence: TGTGCCAGCAGTTCACCACGGGAGCAGTACTTC. Protein sequence: CASSSPREQYF. The V call is TRBV28, the J call TRBJ2-7, with unresolved D. Germline V gene data show CDR1 as MDHEN and CDR2 as SYDVKM. The CDR3 length is 11 residues. Trimming took off 4 bases at V and 7 bases at J, with 8 bases between the two ends.

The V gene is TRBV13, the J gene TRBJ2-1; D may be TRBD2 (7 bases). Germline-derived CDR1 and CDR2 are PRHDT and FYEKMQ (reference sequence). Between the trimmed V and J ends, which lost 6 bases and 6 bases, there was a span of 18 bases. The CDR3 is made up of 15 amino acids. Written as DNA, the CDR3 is TGTGCCAGCAGGCAGCCGGGAGGAGGGGGCAATGAGCAGTTCTTC. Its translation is CASRQPGGGGNEQFF.

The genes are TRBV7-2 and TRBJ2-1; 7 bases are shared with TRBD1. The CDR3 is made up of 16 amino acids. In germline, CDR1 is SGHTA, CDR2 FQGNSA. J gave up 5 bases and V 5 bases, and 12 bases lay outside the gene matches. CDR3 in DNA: TGTGCCAGCAGCCCTAGTACAGGGGCGACAAACAATGAGCAGTTCTTC. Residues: CASSPSTGATNNEQFF.

This CDR3 reads CATRPDLGQLNTEAFF. CDR3 in DNA: TGTGCCACCCGGCCCGACCTGGGACAGTTGAACACTGAAGCTTTCTTT. This rearrangement joins TRBV27 to TRBJ1-1; 7 bases match TRBD1. Germline loops: CDR1 MNHEY, CDR2 SMNVEV (reference sequence). The CDR3 length is 16 residues. Trimming cost V 10 bases and J 0 bases; bases outside gene matches: 14.

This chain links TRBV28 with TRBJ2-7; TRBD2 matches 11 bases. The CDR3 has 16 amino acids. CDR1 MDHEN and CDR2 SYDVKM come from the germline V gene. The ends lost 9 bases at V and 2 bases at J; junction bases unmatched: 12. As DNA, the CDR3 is TGTGCCAGTCGGTTGGGCCCGACTAGCGGGACCTACGAGCAGTACTTC. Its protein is CASRLGPTSGTYEQYF. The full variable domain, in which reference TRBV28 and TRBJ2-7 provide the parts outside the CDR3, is DVKVTQSSRYLVKRTGEKVFLECVQDMDHENMFWYRQDPGLGLRLIYFSYDVKMKEKGDIPEGYSVSREKKERFSLILESASTNQTSMYLCASRLGPTSGTYEQYFGPGTRLTVT.

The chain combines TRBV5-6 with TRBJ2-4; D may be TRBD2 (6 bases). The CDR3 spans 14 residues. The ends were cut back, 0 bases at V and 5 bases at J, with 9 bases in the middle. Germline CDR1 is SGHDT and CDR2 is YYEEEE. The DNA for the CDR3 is TGTGCCAGCAGCTTGGGGGGGGTGGAAAACATTCAGTACTTC. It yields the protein CASSLGGVENIQYF.

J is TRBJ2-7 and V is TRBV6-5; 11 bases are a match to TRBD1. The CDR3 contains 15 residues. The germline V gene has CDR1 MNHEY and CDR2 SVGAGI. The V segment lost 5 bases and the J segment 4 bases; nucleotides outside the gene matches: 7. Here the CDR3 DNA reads TGTGCCAGCAGTCCGGACAGGGGGCGAGGTTACGAGCAGTACTTC. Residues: CASSPDRGRGYEQYF.

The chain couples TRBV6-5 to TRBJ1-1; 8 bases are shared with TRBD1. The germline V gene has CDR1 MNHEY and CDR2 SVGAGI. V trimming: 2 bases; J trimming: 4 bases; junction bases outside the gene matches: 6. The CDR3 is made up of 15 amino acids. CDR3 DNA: TGTGCCAGCAGTTACCGATCACAGGGGGGCACTGAAGCTTTCTTT. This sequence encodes CASSYRSQGGTEAFF.

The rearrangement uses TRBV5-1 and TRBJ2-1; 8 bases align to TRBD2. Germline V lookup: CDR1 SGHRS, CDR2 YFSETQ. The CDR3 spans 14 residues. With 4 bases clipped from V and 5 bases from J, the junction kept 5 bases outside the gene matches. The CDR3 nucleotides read TGCGCCAGCAGCCTGCCGGGAGGGAACAATGAGCAGTTCTTC. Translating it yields CASSLPGGNNEQFF. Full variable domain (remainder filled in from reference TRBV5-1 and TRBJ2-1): KAGVTQTPRYLIKTRGQQVTLSCSPISGHRSVSWYQQTPGQGLQFLFEYFSETQRNKGNFPGRFSGRQFSNSRSEMNVSTLELGDSALYLCASSLPGGNNEQFFGPGTRLTVL.

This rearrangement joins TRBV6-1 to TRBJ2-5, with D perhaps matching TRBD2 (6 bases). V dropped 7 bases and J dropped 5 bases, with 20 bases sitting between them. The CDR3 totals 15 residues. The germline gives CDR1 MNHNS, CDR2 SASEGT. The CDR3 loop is CASTSAGRVGETQYF. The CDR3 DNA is TGTGCCAGCACCTCGGCGGGGCGGGTCGGTGAGACCCAGTACTTC.

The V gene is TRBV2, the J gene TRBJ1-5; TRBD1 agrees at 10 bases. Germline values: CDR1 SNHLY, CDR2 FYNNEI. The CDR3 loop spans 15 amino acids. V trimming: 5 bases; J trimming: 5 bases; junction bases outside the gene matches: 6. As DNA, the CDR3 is TGTGCCAGCAGTATCGGGACAGGGGAGGATCAGCCCCAGCATTTT. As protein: CASSIGTGEDQPQHF.

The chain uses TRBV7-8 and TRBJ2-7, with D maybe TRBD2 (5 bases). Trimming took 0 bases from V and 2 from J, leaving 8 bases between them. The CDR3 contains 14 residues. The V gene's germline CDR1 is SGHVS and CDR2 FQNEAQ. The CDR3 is CASSLARATYEQYF. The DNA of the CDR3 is TGTGCCAGCAGCTTAGCGCGGGCTACCTACGAGCAGTACTTC.